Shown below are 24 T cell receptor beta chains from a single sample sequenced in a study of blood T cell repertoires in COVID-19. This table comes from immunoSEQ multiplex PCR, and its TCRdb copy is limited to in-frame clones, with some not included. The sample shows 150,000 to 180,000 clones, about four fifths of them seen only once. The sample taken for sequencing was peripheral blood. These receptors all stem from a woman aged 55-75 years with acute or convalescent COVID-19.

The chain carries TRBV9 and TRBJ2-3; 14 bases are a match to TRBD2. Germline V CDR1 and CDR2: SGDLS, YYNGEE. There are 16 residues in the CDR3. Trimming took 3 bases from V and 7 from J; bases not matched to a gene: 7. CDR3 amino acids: CASSASGLAGANTQYF. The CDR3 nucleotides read TGTGCCAGCAGCGCCTCGGGACTAGCGGGGGCAAATACGCAGTATTTT.

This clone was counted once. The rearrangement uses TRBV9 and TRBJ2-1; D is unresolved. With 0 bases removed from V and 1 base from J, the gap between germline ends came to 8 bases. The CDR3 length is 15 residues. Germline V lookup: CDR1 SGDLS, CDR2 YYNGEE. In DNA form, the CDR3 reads TGTGCCAGCAGCGTAGACATCAGTTCCTACAATGAGCAGTTCTTC. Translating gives CASSVDISSYNEQFF.

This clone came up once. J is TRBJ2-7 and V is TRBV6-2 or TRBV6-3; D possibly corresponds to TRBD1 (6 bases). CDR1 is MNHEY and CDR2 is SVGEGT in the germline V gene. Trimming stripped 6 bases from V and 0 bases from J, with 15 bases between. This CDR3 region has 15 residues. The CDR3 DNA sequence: TGTGCCAGCAGCCCTAGGGGGTCCCCCTCCTACGAGCAGTACTTC. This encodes CASSPRGSPSYEQYF.

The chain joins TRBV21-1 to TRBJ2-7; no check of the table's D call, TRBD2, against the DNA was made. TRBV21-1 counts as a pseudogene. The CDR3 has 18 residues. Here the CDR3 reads CASSKVGLAGFPSYEQYF. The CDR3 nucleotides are TGTGCCAGCAGCAAAGTGGGACTAGCGGGTTTTCCCTCCTACGAGCAGTACTTC.

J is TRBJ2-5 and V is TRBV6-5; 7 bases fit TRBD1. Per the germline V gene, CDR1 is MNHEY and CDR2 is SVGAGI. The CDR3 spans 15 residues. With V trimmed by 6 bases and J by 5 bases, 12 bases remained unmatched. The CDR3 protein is CASRTDRVLGETQYF. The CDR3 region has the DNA TGTGCCAGCAGGACCGACAGGGTTTTGGGGGAGACCCAGTACTTC.

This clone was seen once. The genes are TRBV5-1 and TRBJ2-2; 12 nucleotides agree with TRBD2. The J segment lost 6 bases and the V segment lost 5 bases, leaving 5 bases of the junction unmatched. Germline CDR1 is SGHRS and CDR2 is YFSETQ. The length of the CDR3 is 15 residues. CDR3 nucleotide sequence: TGCGCCAGCAGAGGACTAGCGGGGTCAGCCGGGGAGCTGTTTTTT. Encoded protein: CASRGLAGSAGELFF. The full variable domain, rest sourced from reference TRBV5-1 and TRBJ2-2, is KAGVTQTPRYLIKTRGQQVTLSCSPISGHRSVSWYQQTPGQGLQFLFEYFSETQRNKGNFPGRFSGRQFSNSRSEMNVSTLELGDSALYLCASRGLAGSAGELFFGEGSRLTVL.

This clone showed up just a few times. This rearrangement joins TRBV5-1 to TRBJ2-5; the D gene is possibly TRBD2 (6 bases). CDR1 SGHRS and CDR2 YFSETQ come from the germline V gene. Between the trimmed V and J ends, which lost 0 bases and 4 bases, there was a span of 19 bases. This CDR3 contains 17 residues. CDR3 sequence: CASSLEGGELGGETQYF. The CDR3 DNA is TGCGCCAGCAGCTTGGAGGGCGGGGAGCTGGGGGGAGAGACCCAGTACTTC.

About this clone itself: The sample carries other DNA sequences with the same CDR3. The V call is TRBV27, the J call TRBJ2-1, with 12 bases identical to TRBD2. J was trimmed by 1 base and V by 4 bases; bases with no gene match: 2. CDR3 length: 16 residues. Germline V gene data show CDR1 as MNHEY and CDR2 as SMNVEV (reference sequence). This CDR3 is CASSSLAGGSYNEQFF. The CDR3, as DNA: TGTGCCAGCAGTTCCCTAGCGGGGGGGTCCTACAATGAGCAGTTCTTC.

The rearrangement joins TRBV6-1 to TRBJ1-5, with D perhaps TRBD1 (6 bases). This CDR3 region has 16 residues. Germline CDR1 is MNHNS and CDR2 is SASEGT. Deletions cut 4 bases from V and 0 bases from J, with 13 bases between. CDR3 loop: CASSAQQGFSNQPQHF. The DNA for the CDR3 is TGTGCCAGCAGTGCCCAACAGGGTTTTAGCAATCAGCCCCAGCATTTT.

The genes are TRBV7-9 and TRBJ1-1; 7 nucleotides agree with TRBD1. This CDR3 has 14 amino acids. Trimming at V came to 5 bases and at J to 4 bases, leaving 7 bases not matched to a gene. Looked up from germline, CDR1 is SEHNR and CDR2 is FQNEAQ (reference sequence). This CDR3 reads CASSPTGYGTEAFF. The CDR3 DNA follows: TGTGCCAGCAGCCCGACAGGGTACGGCACTGAAGCTTTCTTT.

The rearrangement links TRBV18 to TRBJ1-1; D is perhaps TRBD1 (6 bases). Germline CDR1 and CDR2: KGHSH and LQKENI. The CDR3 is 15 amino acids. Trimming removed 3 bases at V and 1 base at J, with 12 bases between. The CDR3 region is CASSPRQQGNTEAFF. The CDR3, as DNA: TGTGCCAGCTCACCGCGTCAACAGGGGAACACTGAAGCTTTCTTT.

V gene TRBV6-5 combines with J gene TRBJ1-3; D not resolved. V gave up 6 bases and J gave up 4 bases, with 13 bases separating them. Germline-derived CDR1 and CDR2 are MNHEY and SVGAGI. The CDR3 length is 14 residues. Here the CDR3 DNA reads TGTGCCAGCAGAGCTACTGACGGGGGAAACACCATATATTTT. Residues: CASRATDGGNTIYF.

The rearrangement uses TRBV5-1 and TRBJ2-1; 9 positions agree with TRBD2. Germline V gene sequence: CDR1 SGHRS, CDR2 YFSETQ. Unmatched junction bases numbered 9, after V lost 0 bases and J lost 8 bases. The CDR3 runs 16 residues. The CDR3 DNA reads TGCGCCAGCAGCTTGGGGCCGGGACTAGCTTCTGATGAGCAGTTCTTC. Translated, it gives CASSLGPGLASDEQFF.

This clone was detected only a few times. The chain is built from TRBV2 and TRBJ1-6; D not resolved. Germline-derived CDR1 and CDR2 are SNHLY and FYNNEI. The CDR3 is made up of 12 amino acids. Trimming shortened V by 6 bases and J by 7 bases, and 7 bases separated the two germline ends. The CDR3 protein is CASRDLNSPLHF. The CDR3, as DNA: TGTGCCAGCAGGGACTTAAATTCACCCCTCCACTTT.

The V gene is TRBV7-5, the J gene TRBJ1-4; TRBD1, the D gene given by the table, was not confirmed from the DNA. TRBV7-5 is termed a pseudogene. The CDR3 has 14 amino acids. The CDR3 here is CARSPRQRNEKLFF. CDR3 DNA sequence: TGTGCCAGAAGCCCTCGACAGCGAAATGAAAAACTGTTTTTT.

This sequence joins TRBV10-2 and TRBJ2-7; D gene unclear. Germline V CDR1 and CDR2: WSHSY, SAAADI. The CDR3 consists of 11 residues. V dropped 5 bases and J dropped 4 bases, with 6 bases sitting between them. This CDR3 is CASSIAYEQYF. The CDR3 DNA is TGCGCCAGCAGTATCGCGTACGAGCAGTACTTC.

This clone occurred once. Here the CDR3 reads CASSLGDRGRDTQYF. The CDR3 coding sequence is TGTGCCAGCAGCTTAGGGGACAGGGGGCGGGATACGCAGTATTTT. The J gene is TRBJ2-3, the V gene TRBV7-2, with 12 bases fitting TRBD1. The V gene end was trimmed by 1 base and the J gene end by 6 bases; junction bases not matched to a gene: 2. The CDR3 runs 15 residues. Per germline, CDR1 SGHTA and CDR2 FQGNSA.

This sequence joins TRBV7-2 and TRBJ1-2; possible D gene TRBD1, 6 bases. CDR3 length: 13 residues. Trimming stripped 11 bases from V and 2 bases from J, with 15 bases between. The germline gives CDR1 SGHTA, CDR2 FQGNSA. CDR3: CAARGLANYGYTF. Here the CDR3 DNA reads TGTGCCGCCAGGGGCCTCGCGAACTATGGCTACACCTTC. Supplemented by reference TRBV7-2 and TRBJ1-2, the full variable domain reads GAGVSQSPSNKVTEKGKDVELRCDPISGHTALYWYRQSLGQGLEFLIYFQGNSAPDKSGLPSDRFSAERTGGSVSTLTIQRTQQEDSAVYLCAARGLANYGYTFGSGTRLTVV.

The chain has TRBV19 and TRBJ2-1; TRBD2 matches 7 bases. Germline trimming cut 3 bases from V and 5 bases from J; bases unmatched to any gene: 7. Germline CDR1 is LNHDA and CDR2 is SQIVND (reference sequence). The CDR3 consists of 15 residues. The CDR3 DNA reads TGTGCCAGTAGTATCACCAGCGGGGCAAACAATGAGCAGTTCTTC. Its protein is CASSITSGANNEQFF.

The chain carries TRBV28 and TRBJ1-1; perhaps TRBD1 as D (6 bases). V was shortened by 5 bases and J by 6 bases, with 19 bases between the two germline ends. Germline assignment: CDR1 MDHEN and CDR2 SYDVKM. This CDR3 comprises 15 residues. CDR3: CASSPRYRVQPEAFF. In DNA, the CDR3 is TGTGCCAGCAGTCCCCGTTACAGGGTCCAGCCTGAAGCTTTCTTT.

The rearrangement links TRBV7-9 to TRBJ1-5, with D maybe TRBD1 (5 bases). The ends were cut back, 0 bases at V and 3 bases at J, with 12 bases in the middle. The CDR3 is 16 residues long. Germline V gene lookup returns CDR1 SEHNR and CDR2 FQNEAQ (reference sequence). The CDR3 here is CASSLATGSYNQPQHF. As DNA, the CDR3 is TGTGCCAGCAGCTTAGCTACAGGCAGTTACAATCAGCCCCAGCATTTT. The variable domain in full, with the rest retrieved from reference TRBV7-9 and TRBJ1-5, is DTGVSQNPRHKITKRGQNVTFRCDPISEHNRLYWYRQTLGQGPEFLTYFQNEAQLEKSRLLSDRFSAERPKGSFSTLEIQRTEQGDSAMYLCASSLATGSYNQPQHFGDGTRLSIL.

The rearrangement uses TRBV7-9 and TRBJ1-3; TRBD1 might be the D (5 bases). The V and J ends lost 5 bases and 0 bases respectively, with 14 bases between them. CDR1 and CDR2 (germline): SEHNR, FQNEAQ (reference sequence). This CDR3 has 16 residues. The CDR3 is CASSPRTSVSGNTIYF. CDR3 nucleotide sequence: TGTGCCAGCAGCCCCCGGACATCCGTCTCTGGAAACACCATATATTTT.

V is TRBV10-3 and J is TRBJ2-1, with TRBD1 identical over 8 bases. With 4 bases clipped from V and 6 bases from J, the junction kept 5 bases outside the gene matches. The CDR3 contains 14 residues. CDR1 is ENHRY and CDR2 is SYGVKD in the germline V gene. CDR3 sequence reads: CAISGRTGGNEQFF. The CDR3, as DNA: TGTGCCATCAGTGGAAGAACAGGGGGCAATGAGCAGTTCTTC.

The CDR3 sequence: CASSLGQAYSPLHF. In nucleotides, the CDR3 is TGTGCCAGCAGCCTAGGACAGGCCTATTCACCCCTCCACTTT. The V gene is TRBV5-6, the J gene TRBJ1-6; 7 bases align to TRBD1. Germline values: CDR1 SGHDT, CDR2 YYEEEE. Trimming took 4 bases from V and 8 from J; bases not matched to a gene: 6. The CDR3 totals 14 residues.